Ten or more counts support the clone carrying this TCR beta chain. Antigen: not known. Each CDR3 protein gets one entry after TCRdb re-called the reads with MiXCR. The sample gives 200,000 to 300,000 distinct CDR3 sequences, about an eighth of which show up once; 7% to 9.5% is in the top ten. This entry is derived from a study of T cell repertoires in cytomegalovirus infection. Germline V gene lookup returns CDR1 SGHTA and CDR2 FQGTGA. This CDR3 comprises 14 residues. Trimming pared 5 bases from V and 5 bases from J, leaving 12 bases between. Overall study findings and caveats: The cumulative frequency of public TCR beta families distinguished individuals who carried CMV together with the relevant HLA.

Sequencing used PBMCs. The clonotype comes from a human donor in good health (CMV status not recorded). Some clones in this sample may be carry-over from other donors' samples. The chain carries TRBV7-3 and TRBJ2-2, with D uncertain. As DNA, the CDR3 is TGTGCCAGCAGCCCCCTAGGGAAGACCGGGGAGCTGTTTTTT. Its protein product is CASSPLGKTGELFF.